This entry concerns a single TCR beta chain. Its antigen is not identified. Ophthalmopathy donors showed moderate-to-severe activity, CAS ≥3, NOSPECS ≥4 and a duration under 3 months. Fresh peripheral blood, about 9.3 ml, was the PBMC source. TCR beta CDR3 amplification used RNA transcripts. First-round RT-PCR relied on HTBI primers, and a second-round multiplex PCR came next. TCRdb processed the multiplex PCR reads anew with MiXCR; each CDR3 protein has one entry. The table includes approximately 480,000 distinct CDR3 sequences, roughly 14% detected once. The sample is drawn from a study of Graves' ophthalmopathy and Graves' hyperthyroidism. Broader study findings: Ophthalmopathy cases were distinguished from stable hyperthyroidism by a 13-signature model, reaching 85% to 90% sensitivity and around 81% specificity. The model predicted progression of ophthalmopathy with a sensitivity of 70% to 71%, and its specificity was under 75%.

CDR3 length: 12 amino acids. V lost 4 bases and J 6 bases, leaving 7 bases between the germline ends. The chain joins TRBV12-3 or TRBV12-4 to TRBJ1-5; no definite D call. The clonotype comes from a woman aged 25 to 39 with Graves' ophthalmopathy. What was sequenced was blood. CDR3 DNA: TGTGCCAGCAGTTCCCGCATTCAGCCCCAGCATTTT. Translation: CASSSRIQPQHF.